The clone carrying this T cell receptor beta chain turned up a few times. The germline gives CDR1 MNHNY, CDR2 SVGAGI (reference sequence). The CDR3 extends over 13 amino acids. Deletions cut 7 bases from V and 0 bases from J, with 9 bases between. PCR was performed a second time for about 6 to 12 cycles using a sample-barcoded 5' primer and a J-beta primer mix. TCRdb itself ran the 5' RACE reads through MiXCR, one entry per CDR3 protein. The repertoire holds hundreds of thousands of distinct CDR3 sequences, with about 27% as singletons. This specimen belongs to a study of blood T cells in healthy people across ages. In addition, the sample was reused for a study of T cells of mothers and their children.

This rearrangement joins TRBV6-6 to TRBJ1-1; D unresolved. Sequencing was carried out using blood. The receptor comes from a boy aged 2 to 10 in good health. CDR3 protein: CASTLRVNTEAFF. In nucleotides, the CDR3 is TGTGCCAGCACGCTCCGAGTGAACACTGAAGCTTTCTTT.